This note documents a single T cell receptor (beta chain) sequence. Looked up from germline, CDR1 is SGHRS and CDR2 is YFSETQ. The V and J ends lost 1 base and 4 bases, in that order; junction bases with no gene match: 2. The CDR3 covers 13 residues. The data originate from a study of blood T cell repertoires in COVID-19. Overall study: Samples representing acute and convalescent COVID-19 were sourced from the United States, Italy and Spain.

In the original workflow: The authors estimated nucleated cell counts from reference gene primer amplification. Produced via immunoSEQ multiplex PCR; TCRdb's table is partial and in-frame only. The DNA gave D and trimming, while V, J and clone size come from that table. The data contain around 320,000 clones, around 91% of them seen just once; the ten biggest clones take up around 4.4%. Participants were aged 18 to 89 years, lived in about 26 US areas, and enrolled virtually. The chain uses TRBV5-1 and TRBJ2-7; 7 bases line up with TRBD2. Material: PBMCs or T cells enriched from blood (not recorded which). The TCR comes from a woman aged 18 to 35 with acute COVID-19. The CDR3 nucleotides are TGCGCCAGCAGCTTGACTAGCGAGTACGAGCAGTACTTC. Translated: CASSLTSEYEQYF.